These 32 T cell receptor beta chains were sequenced from one sample in a study of cytomegalovirus exposure and HLA in healthy donors. Both 60 Vbeta primers and 13 Jbeta primers went into the PCR. TCRdb's table, derived via immunoSEQ multiplex PCR, lists solely in-frame clones and lacks some. This sample has around 190,000 clones, with over 65% found just once. The specimen sequenced was PBMCs. The source of these receptors is a woman in her twenties or thirties in good health and CMV-seronegative.

This clone came up once. The chain recombines TRBV7-2 with TRBJ2-1, with 9 bases aligning to TRBD2. CDR1 and CDR2 from the germline V gene are SGHTA and FQGNSA. V lost 5 bases to trimming and J lost 6 bases; unmatched junction nucleotides: 11. The CDR3 length is 16 residues. CDR3 loop: CASSSPPGLAFNEQFF. The CDR3 bases are TGTGCCAGCAGCAGCCCACCGGGACTAGCCTTCAATGAGCAGTTCTTC.

As regards this clone: A junction end diverges from the germline sequence, so it may reflect a read error. The same CDR3 arises from other DNA sequences in this sample as well. The chain uses TRBV7-9 and TRBJ1-1, with D perhaps matching TRBD1 (6 bases). CDR3 length equals 12 residues. From germline, CDR1 is SEHNR and CDR2 FQNEAQ (reference sequence). The DNA of the CDR3 is TGTTCCAGCAGCTTAGGGGGGGGTGAAGCTTTCTTT. This codes for CSSSLGGGEAFF.

V is TRBV29-1 and J is TRBJ2-1, with 10 bases that match TRBD2. The CDR3 extends over 17 amino acids. J was trimmed by 0 bases and V by 6 bases; bases with no gene match: 11. Germline values: CDR1 SQVTM, CDR2 ANQGSEA. In DNA, the CDR3 is TGCAGCGTACCGGGACTAGCGCGGAGGAGCTCCTACAATGAGCAGTTCTTC. Amino acid sequence: CSVPGLARRSSYNEQFF.

This clone was observed a few times. This sequence joins TRBV27 and TRBJ1-4, with D maybe TRBD1 (5 bases). The V end lost 5 bases, the J end lost 8 bases, and 15 bases lay between the germline ends. The CDR3 has 14 residues. Germline V gives CDR1 MNHEY, CDR2 SMNVEV (reference sequence). CDR3 region: CASSMGGVAEKLFF. CDR3 nucleotides: TGTGCCAGCAGTATGGGGGGAGTTGCCGAAAAACTGTTTTTT.

The CDR3 DNA follows: TGTGCCTGTCATAAGCGGGGGGGGCCCCAAGAGACCCAGTACTTC. The encoded protein is CACHKRGGPQETQYF. V usage is TRBV30 and J usage is TRBJ2-5; TRBD2 matches 10 bases. The CDR3 extends over 15 amino acids. Germline values: CDR1 GTSNPN, CDR2 SVGIG (reference sequence). V was pared by 6 bases and J by 1 base, with 8 bases of the junction left unmatched.

The V gene is TRBV10-3, the J gene TRBJ1-6, with a possible D match to TRBD1 (6 bases). This CDR3 is built from 13 residues. Germline V lookup: CDR1 ENHRY, CDR2 SYGVKD. Trimming took off 7 bases at V and 6 bases at J, with 10 bases between the two ends. The CDR3 region is CAITGVGNSPLHF. The DNA of the CDR3 is TGTGCCATCACAGGGGTTGGTAATTCACCCCTCCACTTT.

V usage is TRBV6-4 and J usage is TRBJ1-1; D remains ambiguous. The CDR3 totals 13 residues. V was cut by 3 bases and J by 12 bases, with 17 bases left in between. CDR1 and CDR2 from the germline V gene are MRHNA and SNTAGT. CDR3: CASSEDRGSRTFF. CDR3 nucleotide sequence: TGTGCCAGCAGTGAGGATAGAGGGAGTCGGACTTTCTTT.

The chain joins TRBV28 to TRBJ2-1; tentative D call: TRBD1 (6 bases). The germline V and J ends were trimmed by 5 bases and 3 bases, with 17 bases remaining between them. Germline lookup yields CDR1 MDHEN and CDR2 SYDVKM. The CDR3 runs to 16 residues. The chain's CDR3 is CASSTAVGQNYNEQFF. The CDR3 bases are TGTGCCAGCAGTACCGCTGTTGGACAGAACTACAATGAGCAGTTCTTC.

The chain has TRBV27 and TRBJ2-5, with D maybe TRBD2 (5 bases). The V end was cut by 4 bases, the J end by 5 bases, with 11 bases between. In germline, CDR1 is MNHEY, CDR2 SMNVEV (reference sequence). This CDR3 spans 13 amino acids. CDR3 loop: CASSSRERETQYF. The CDR3 DNA reads TGTGCCAGCAGTTCAAGGGAGAGGGAGACCCAGTACTTC.

This clone was picked up a small number of times. The chain has TRBV29-1 and TRBJ1-5; 8 nucleotides line up with TRBD1. This CDR3 is 14 amino acids long. The ends lost 6 bases at V and 2 bases at J; junction bases unmatched: 6. Germline V gene lookup returns CDR1 SQVTM and CDR2 ANQGSEA. The CDR3 nucleotides are TGCAGCGTGGCTGGACAGGGCGGCAATCAGCCCCAGCATTTT. It is translated as CSVAGQGGNQPQHF.

The chain uses TRBV2 and TRBJ2-1; D possibly corresponds to TRBD2 (6 bases). Between the trimmed V and J ends, which lost 4 bases and 9 bases, there was a span of 13 bases. Germline values: CDR1 SNHLY, CDR2 FYNNEI. The CDR3 runs to 13 residues. The DNA of the CDR3 is TGTGCCAGCAGTGTTTGGGGGGAACTTGAGCAGTTCTTC. It specifies CASSVWGELEQFF.

This clone has just one count. The gene calls are TRBV5-4 and TRBJ1-1; possible D gene TRBD1, 6 bases. The CDR3 spans 16 residues. V shed 2 bases and J shed 5 bases, with 19 bases lying between them. Germline CDR1 is SGHNT and CDR2 is YYREEE (reference sequence). The CDR3 loop reads CASSLLVRSRGTEAFF. The DNA for the CDR3 is TGTGCCAGCAGCTTACTCGTTCGGTCCAGGGGAACTGAAGCTTTCTTT.

The chain combines TRBV6-6 with TRBJ2-3, with D uncertain. The germline V gene encodes CDR1 MNHNY and CDR2 SVGAGI (reference sequence). Trimming took off 3 bases at V and 9 bases at J, with 16 bases between the two ends. This CDR3 contains 14 residues. This CDR3 is CASSYNGDPRTQYF. The CDR3 bases are TGTGCCAGCAGTTATAACGGCGACCCTAGGACGCAGTATTTT.

The CDR3 bases are TGTGCCAGCAGCACCCGGACAGCCTACAATGAGCAGTTCTTC. It yields the protein CASSTRTAYNEQFF. The chain recombines TRBV5-8 with TRBJ2-1, with D perhaps TRBD1 (6 bases). Per germline, CDR1 SGHTS and CDR2 YDEGEE. The V end was cut by 4 bases, the J end by 2 bases, with 10 bases between. The CDR3 extends over 14 amino acids.

The V call is TRBV5-4, the J call TRBJ1-2, with D maybe TRBD1 (5 bases). Trimming took 0 bases from V and 6 from J, leaving 9 bases between them. The CDR3 sequence is 13 residues long. Looked up from germline, CDR1 is SGHNT and CDR2 is YYREEE (reference sequence). The CDR3 loop is CASSLVQGDGYTF. The CDR3 bases are TGTGCCAGCAGCTTGGTTCAGGGCGATGGCTACACCTTC. The full variable domain, rest sourced from reference TRBV5-4 and TRBJ1-2, is ETGVTQSPTHLIKTRGQQVTLRCSSQSGHNTVSWYQQALGQGPQFIFQYYREEENGRGNFPPRFSGLQFPNYSSELNVNALELDDSALYLCASSLVQGDGYTFGSGTRLTVV.

V usage is TRBV7-6 and J usage is TRBJ2-2; no clear D. Germline-derived CDR1 and CDR2 are SGHVS and FNYEAQ. The V end lost 0 bases, the J end lost 6 bases, and 5 bases lay between the germline ends. CDR3 length equals 13 residues. CDR3: CASSLAKPGELFF. The CDR3 DNA follows: TGTGCCAGCAGCTTAGCAAAGCCCGGGGAGCTGTTTTTT.

The chain links TRBV5-1 to TRBJ2-5; D possibly corresponds to TRBD1 (5 bases). The end of the DNA aligns better with TRBJ2-7, so the J call may be wrong. The germline V gene encodes CDR1 SGHRS and CDR2 YFSETQ. This CDR3 is built from 14 residues. The CDR3 protein is CASSTGSLSYEQYF. The DNA for the CDR3 is TGCGCCAGCAGTACAGGTTCCTTATCCTACGAGCAGTACTTC.

This chain's CDR3 is CAWSVGQAVWGSGNTIYF. In nucleotides, the CDR3 is TGTGCCTGGAGTGTGGGGCAGGCCGTTTGGGGCTCTGGAAACACCATATATTTT. The V call is TRBV30, the J call TRBJ1-3; a weak D match, TRBD1 (5 bases). Germline V gene data show CDR1 as GTSNPN and CDR2 as SVGIG (reference sequence). The V end was cut by 0 bases, the J end by 0 bases, with 18 bases between. CDR3 length: 18 residues.

The genes are TRBV5-6 and TRBJ1-5, with 12 bases matching TRBD1. CDR1 and CDR2 from the germline V gene are SGHDT and YYEEEE. The CDR3 is made up of 17 amino acids. Losses at the gene ends were 2 bases for V and 5 bases for J; bases not matched to a gene: 8. The CDR3 here is CASSFGTGGSRDQPQHF. The CDR3 DNA reads TGTGCCAGCAGCTTCGGGACAGGGGGCTCGCGTGATCAGCCCCAGCATTTT. The variable domain in full, completed from reference TRBV5-6 and TRBJ1-5, reads DAGVTQSPTHLIKTRGQQVTLRCSPKSGHDTVSWYQQALGQGPQFIFQYYEEEERQRGNFPDRFSGHQFPNYSSELNVNALLLGDSALYLCASSFGTGGSRDQPQHFGDGTRLSIL.

The chain joins TRBV23-1 to TRBJ1-1; D call uncertain. TRBV23-1 qualifies as an ORF whose function is uncertain. V was pared by 0 bases and J by 3 bases, with 5 bases between. CDR3 length: 13 amino acids. CDR3 nucleotides: TGCGCCAGCAGTCAATCCGTCGACACTGAAGCTTTCTTT. It translates to CASSQSVDTEAFF.

The chain is built from TRBV5-5 and TRBJ2-7, with 8 bases that match TRBD2. Per germline, CDR1 SGHKS and CDR2 YYEKEE (reference sequence). This CDR3 contains 14 residues. J lost 4 bases, V lost 0 bases, and 3 bases had no gene match. The CDR3 spells CASSLESGGYEQYF. For the CDR3, the DNA is TGTGCCAGCAGCTTGGAGTCGGGGGGGTACGAGCAGTACTTC.

CDR3 bases: TGTGCCTGGAGTGTAAGCGCGGGGGAGCAGTACTTC. Its protein is CAWSVSAGEQYF. The chain links TRBV30 to TRBJ2-7, with a weak D call TRBD2 (6 bases). The CDR3 length is 12 residues. Germline V lookup: CDR1 GTSNPN, CDR2 SVGIG (reference sequence). V was pared by 0 bases and J by 7 bases, with 10 bases between. The whole variable domain, remainder taken from reference TRBV30 and TRBJ2-7, is SQTIHQWPATLVQPVGSPLSLECTVEGTSNPNLYWYRQAAGRGLQLLFYSVGIGQISSEVPQNLSASRPQDRQFILSSKKLLLSDSGFYLCAWSVSAGEQYFGPGTRLTVT.

This chain links TRBV19 with TRBJ1-4; 7 bases map to TRBD1. CDR3 length equals 14 residues. The V gene's germline CDR1 is LNHDA and CDR2 SQIVND (reference sequence). J was trimmed by 8 bases and V by 3 bases; bases with no gene match: 6. The CDR3 spells CASSMLGGEEKLFF. The CDR3 DNA follows: TGTGCCAGTAGTATGTTAGGGGGCGAAGAAAAACTGTTTTTT.

The chain uses TRBV13 and TRBJ1-3; the D gene is possibly TRBD1 (5 bases). CDR3 length: 16 amino acids. V lost 2 bases and J lost 4, with 15 bases in between. The germline V gene encodes CDR1 PRHDT and CDR2 FYEKMQ (reference sequence). The CDR3 nucleotides are TGTGCCAGCAGCTTATATGGGGCGGAAGGGGGAAACACCATATATTTT. It is translated as CASSLYGAEGGNTIYF. The whole variable domain, filled in from reference TRBV13 and TRBJ1-3, reads AAGVIQSPRHLIKEKRETATLKCYPIPRHDTVYWYQQGPGQDPQFLISFYEKMQSDKGSIPDRFSAQQFSDYHSELNMSSLELGDSALYFCASSLYGAEGGNTIYFGEGSWLTVV.

The rearrangement uses TRBV6-6 and TRBJ1-2; tentatively, D is TRBD1 (5 bases). CDR3 length: 13 amino acids. Per germline, CDR1 MNHNY and CDR2 SVGAGI (reference sequence). Trimming left V 6 bases short and J 0 bases short, with 8 bases between. CDR3 in DNA: TGTGCCAGCAGACAGGATGCTAACTATGGCTACACCTTC. This gives the protein CASRQDANYGYTF.

This rearrangement joins TRBV2 to TRBJ2-2; the D is unclear. Trimming shortened V by 6 bases and J by 6 bases, and 8 bases separated the two germline ends. The CDR3 extends over 12 amino acids. Per germline, CDR1 SNHLY and CDR2 FYNNEI. The CDR3 DNA sequence: TGTGCCAGCAGCCGGTACCCCGGGGAGCTGTTTTTT. Amino acids: CASSRYPGELFF.

The rearrangement links TRBV27 to TRBJ2-7; 8 bases fit TRBD1. This CDR3 has 16 amino acids. J lost 3 bases, V lost 4 bases, and 11 bases had no gene match. Germline CDR1 is MNHEY and CDR2 is SMNVEV (reference sequence). CDR3 residues: CASSSRQGLKVYEQYF. The CDR3, as DNA: TGTGCCAGCAGTTCCCGACAGGGGCTAAAGGTCTACGAGCAGTACTTC.

The V call is TRBV2, the J call TRBJ1-2; 7 positions agree with TRBD1. The CDR3 is made up of 13 amino acids. Trimming at V came to 4 bases and at J to 4 bases, leaving 3 bases not matched to a gene. Germline lookup yields CDR1 SNHLY and CDR2 FYNNEI. The CDR3 sequence: CASSGDSSYGYTF. In DNA form, the CDR3 reads TGTGCCAGCAGTGGGGACAGCTCCTATGGCTACACCTTC.

The chain is built from TRBV7-9 and TRBJ1-2; no clear D gene. Germline values: CDR1 SEHNR, CDR2 FQNEAQ (reference sequence). V lost 0 bases and J lost 13, with 12 bases in between. The CDR3 is 12 amino acids. CDR3 in amino acids: CASSLAYSASTF. In DNA, the CDR3 is TGTGCCAGCAGCTTAGCATACAGTGCGAGCACCTTC.

V gene TRBV5-1 combines with J gene TRBJ1-4, with 7 bases fitting TRBD1. V dropped 0 bases and J dropped 6; count of bases not matched to a gene: 5. In germline, CDR1 is SGHRS, CDR2 YFSETQ. This CDR3 contains 15 residues. CDR3 sequence (DNA): TGCGCCAGCAGCTTGGGGGGGACAGCCGATGAAAAACTGTTTTTT. Translated, it gives CASSLGGTADEKLFF.

This chain links TRBV4-1 with TRBJ2-5, with 8 bases that match TRBD1. Trimming cost V 4 bases and J 2 bases; bases outside gene matches: 9. Germline CDR1 reads MGHRA; CDR2 reads YSYEKL. The length of the CDR3 is 16 residues. The CDR3 nucleotides are TGCGCCAGCAGCCTCGCGCGGACAGGGACTCAAGAGACCCAGTACTTC. This sequence encodes CASSLARTGTQETQYF.

CDR3 sequence reads: CATSRSSSIYEQYF. The CDR3 DNA sequence: TGTGCCACCAGCCGGTCTTCCTCCATCTACGAGCAGTACTTC. The chain is built from TRBV15 and TRBJ2-7; D is uncertain. Germline V lookup: CDR1 LNHNV, CDR2 YYDKDF (reference sequence). With 5 bases removed from V and 3 bases from J, the gap between germline ends came to 14 bases. The CDR3 contains 14 residues.